The 21 T cell receptor beta chains in this list originate from one sample, sequenced in a study of early T cells in non-severe SARS-CoV-2 infection. TCRdb used MiXCR to reprocess the 5' RACE reads, holding one entry per CDR3 protein. Of around 30,000 distinct CDR3 sequences listed, less than 6% are singletons. What was sequenced was whole blood. The receptors originated from an adult who was a healthcare worker with PCR-confirmed SARS-CoV-2 infection or an uninfected control (not recorded which).

This clonotype was seen repeatedly, ten times or more. Here the CDR3 DNA reads TGCAGCGTGTCAGGGGCGAACACCGGGGAGCTGTTTTTT. Its translation: CSVSGANTGELFF. V and J are TRBV29-1 and TRBJ2-2; possibly TRBD1 for D (6 bases). The germline V gene encodes CDR1 SQVTM and CDR2 ANQGSEA. CDR3 length equals 13 residues. V lost 6 bases and J lost 0, with 8 bases in between.

The sample holds a few counts of this clonotype. This rearrangement joins TRBV20-1 to TRBJ1-1; no clear D. Germline values: CDR1 DFQATT, CDR2 SNEGSKA (reference sequence). Deletions cut 5 bases from V and 1 base from J, with 11 bases between. The CDR3 is made up of 13 amino acids. The DNA for the CDR3 is TGCAGTGCTGAGTCCTTTTCGAACACTGAAGCTTTCTTT. It yields the protein CSAESFSNTEAFF.

The rearrangement uses TRBV29-1 and TRBJ2-1, with TRBD2 matching over 7 bases. After removal of 8 bases from V and 7 bases from J, the junction contained 14 bases not matched to a gene. The CDR3 is 14 amino acids. Germline loops: CDR1 SQVTM, CDR2 ANQGSEA. The CDR3 sequence is CSILLARARNEQFF. CDR3 in DNA: TGCAGCATCCTACTAGCGAGGGCACGAAATGAGCAGTTCTTC.

In this sample, this clonotype turned up a few times. The V gene is TRBV6-5, the J gene TRBJ1-1; the D is unclear. The V end was cut by 9 bases, the J end by 1 base, with 6 bases between. This CDR3 contains 11 residues. Per the germline V gene, CDR1 is MNHEY and CDR2 is SVGAGI. CDR3 protein: CASYRNTEAFF. The CDR3, as DNA: TGTGCCAGTTACAGGAACACTGAAGCTTTCTTT.

This clonotype has ten or more counts. The chain carries TRBV11-2 and TRBJ2-1; D is possibly TRBD1 (7 bases). Trimming stripped 8 bases from V and 7 bases from J, with 12 bases between. Per the germline V gene, CDR1 is SGHAT and CDR2 is FQNNGV. The CDR3 extends over 12 amino acids. In DNA form, the CDR3 reads TGTGCCAGCCAGACAGGGAGGAATGAGCAGTTCTTC. Amino acids: CASQTGRNEQFF.

The V call is TRBV29-1, the J call TRBJ1-2; 10 nucleotides align to TRBD1. The V gene's germline CDR1 is SQVTM and CDR2 ANQGSEA. CDR3 size: 12 residues. V lost 5 bases and J lost 6; bases outside the gene matches: 3. The CDR3 bases are TGCAGCGTTCCGACAGGGGGCGATGGCTACACCTTC. Its protein product is CSVPTGGDGYTF.

By frequency in the sample, this clonotype is large (0.1 to 1%). The chain recombines TRBV5-1 with TRBJ2-3, with 11 bases matching TRBD2. CDR3 length: 17 amino acids. The V gene's germline CDR1 is SGHRS and CDR2 YFSETQ. Unmatched junction bases numbered 10, after V lost 1 base and J lost 6 bases. CDR3 coding DNA: TGCGCCAGCAGCTTGTCCCCCTTAGCGGGGGGGATGGATACGCAGTATTTT. Protein sequence: CASSLSPLAGGMDTQYF. Full variable domain (outside the CDR3, taken from reference TRBV5-1 and TRBJ2-3): KAGVTQTPRYLIKTRGQQVTLSCSPISGHRSVSWYQQTPGQGLQFLFEYFSETQRNKGNFPGRFSGRQFSNSRSEMNVSTLELGDSALYLCASSLSPLAGGMDTQYFGPGTRLTVL.

This clonotype was counted many times. The J gene is TRBJ2-5, the V gene TRBV5-1; TRBD2 matches at 9 bases. Germline values: CDR1 SGHRS, CDR2 YFSETQ. CDR3 length equals 14 residues. Unmatched junction bases numbered 3, after V lost 3 bases and J lost 3 bases. DNA of the CDR3: TGCGCCAGCAGCTACTTAGCGGGGGAAGAGACCCAGTACTTC. Amino acids: CASSYLAGEETQYF.

This clonotype was seen ten or more times. V and J are TRBV4-1 and TRBJ1-1; D not certain. Trimming stripped 2 bases from V and 0 bases from J, with 7 bases between. CDR1 is MGHRA and CDR2 is YSYEKL in the germline V gene. The CDR3 is 14 amino acids. The CDR3 loop is CASSQLYMNTEAFF. CDR3 nucleotides: TGCGCCAGCAGCCAATTATATATGAACACTGAAGCTTTCTTT.

Details on this clonotype: A read error may produce the germline difference seen at one junction end. The chain joins TRBV4-1 to TRBJ1-5, with a tentative D call TRBD1 (5 bases). In germline, CDR1 is MGHRA, CDR2 YSYEKL. The CDR3 totals 13 residues. CDR3 amino acids: CASSTDRDHPQHF. In DNA, the CDR3 is TGCGCCAGCAGCACCGACAGAGATCACCCCCAGCATTTT.

This clonotype was recorded many times. The chain couples TRBV6-1 to TRBJ2-5; 7 nucleotides align to TRBD1. CDR1 MNHNS and CDR2 SASEGT come from the germline V gene. V was pared by 4 bases and J by 5 bases, with 10 bases of the junction left unmatched. The CDR3 has 15 residues. The CDR3 bases are TGTGCCAGCAGTGTCTTACAGGGGATCGATGAGACCCAGTACTTC. It codes for CASSVLQGIDETQYF.

The sample holds many counts of this clonotype. The rearrangement uses TRBV11-2 and TRBJ2-7; D remains ambiguous. V was pared by 0 bases and J by 1 base, with 7 bases between. The CDR3 totals 14 residues. The germline V gene encodes CDR1 SGHAT and CDR2 FQNNGV. This chain's CDR3 is CASSLEPSSYEQYF. DNA for the CDR3: TGTGCCAGCAGCTTAGAGCCGTCTTCCTACGAGCAGTACTTC. Drawing the rest from reference TRBV11-2 and TRBJ2-7, the complete variable domain is EAGVAQSPRYKIIEKRQSVAFWCNPISGHATLYWYQQILGQGPKLLIQFQNNGVVDDSQLPKDRFSAERLKGVDSTLKIQPAKLEDSAVYLCASSLEPSSYEQYFGPGTRLTVT.

This clonotype was picked up many times. V is TRBV12-3 or TRBV12-4 and J is TRBJ2-3, with 9 bases identical to TRBD2. The trim removed 3 bases at V and 5 bases at J, leaving 6 bases unmatched. CDR3 size: 15 residues. CDR3 sequence: CASSFSSGDRDTQYF. The CDR3 DNA is TGTGCCAGCAGTTTCTCTAGCGGGGACCGAGATACGCAGTATTTT.

This clonotype has a count of ten or more. This chain joins TRBV18 and TRBJ2-2; perhaps TRBD2 as D (6 bases). Trimming took off 0 bases at V and 7 bases at J, with 15 bases between the two ends. CDR1 is KGHSH and CDR2 is LQKENI in the germline V gene. This CDR3 spans 16 amino acids. The chain's CDR3 is CASSPPGGLGNGELFF. The CDR3 DNA reads TGTGCCAGCTCACCACCGGGAGGCCTAGGGAACGGGGAGCTGTTTTTT. Together with reference TRBV18 and TRBJ2-2, the CDR3 gives the full variable domain: NAGVMQNPRHLVRRRGQEARLRCSPMKGHSHVYWYRQLPEEGLKFMVYLQKENIIDESGMPKERFSAEFPKEGPSILRIQQVVRGDSAAYFCASSPPGGLGNGELFFGEGSRLTVL.

This clonotype was seen ten or more times. This chain links TRBV19 with TRBJ1-2, with no clear D. The CDR3 consists of 13 residues. Trimming shortened V by 7 bases and J by 4 bases, and 13 bases separated the two germline ends. Germline V gene lookup returns CDR1 LNHDA and CDR2 SQIVND (reference sequence). The CDR3 DNA sequence: TGTGCCAGTAACGGGGTCAAGGGCTATGGCTACACCTTC. This codes for CASNGVKGYGYTF.

This clonotype appeared a few times. V is TRBV5-1 and J is TRBJ2-3; the D call may be TRBD1 or TRBD2 (6 bases each). V lost 2 bases and J 2 bases, leaving 12 bases between the germline ends. This CDR3 region has 15 residues. The V gene's germline CDR1 is SGHRS and CDR2 YFSETQ. The CDR3 here is CASSFVPGATDTQYF. The CDR3 DNA follows: TGCGCCAGCAGCTTTGTTCCGGGGGCCACAGATACGCAGTATTTT.

This clonotype was seen ten or more times. The rearrangement links TRBV24-1 to TRBJ2-1, with D perhaps matching TRBD2 (7 bases). CDR1 is KGHDR and CDR2 is SFDVKD in the germline V gene. This CDR3 has 14 amino acids. V dropped 5 bases and J dropped 7 bases, with 14 bases sitting between them. The CDR3 loop reads CATSGTGGQNEQFF. In DNA, the CDR3 is TGTGCCACCAGTGGGACGGGGGGCCAAAATGAGCAGTTCTTC.

This clonotype has a count of ten or more. This rearrangement joins TRBV7-9 to TRBJ1-4; D is unresolved. Germline CDR1 is SEHNR and CDR2 is FQNEAQ (reference sequence). V lost 2 bases and J 9 bases, leaving 7 bases between the germline ends. There are 12 residues in the CDR3. The chain's CDR3 is CASSLREKKLFF. CDR3 bases: TGTGCCAGCAGCTTAAGGGAGAAAAAACTGTTTTTT.

This clonotype was observed many times. The rearrangement links TRBV6-1 to TRBJ2-2; D unclear. The CDR3 length is 11 residues. Trimming removed 6 bases at V and 11 bases at J, with 10 bases between. CDR1 MNHNS and CDR2 SASEGT come from the germline V gene. CDR3 nucleotide sequence: TGTGCCAGCAGGACAAGGTCCGAGCTGTTTTTT. As protein: CASRTRSELFF.

This clonotype was seen at least ten times. This chain joins TRBV7-2 and TRBJ2-7, with D tentatively TRBD1 (5 bases). V gave up 5 bases and J gave up 3 bases, with 17 bases separating them. Germline CDR1 reads SGHTA; CDR2 reads FQGNSA. The CDR3 covers 15 residues. The CDR3 here is CASSAGTGVGYEQYF. In nucleotides, the CDR3 is TGTGCCAGCAGCGCCGGTACAGGAGTCGGCTACGAGCAGTACTTC.

The table lists this clonotype with many counts. Written as DNA, the CDR3 is TGTGCCAGCAGCTTAGCGAGATCGTCATCCCAGGCGGTGAACACTGAAGCTTTCTTT. This gives the protein CASSLARSSSQAVNTEAFF. V gene TRBV7-9 combines with J gene TRBJ1-1; D remains unclear. Trimming removed 0 bases from V and 0 bases from J, with 20 bases in between. This CDR3 has 19 residues. The germline CDR1 and CDR2 sequences are SEHNR and FQNEAQ (reference sequence).